One and the same sample provided the 3 T cell receptor beta chains below, sequenced in a study of blood T cell repertoires in COVID-19. Clones were sequenced by immunoSEQ multiplex PCR, and TCRdb holds only the in-frame ones, with some missing. Among around 230,000 clones listed, just under 90% were seen once. The material sequenced was PBMCs or T cells enriched from blood (not recorded which). Receptors were obtained from a woman aged 25 to 45 with acute COVID-19.

V is TRBV6-1 and J is TRBJ1-4; possible D gene TRBD1, 5 bases. From germline, CDR1 is MNHNS and CDR2 SASEGT. Trimming removed 1 base at V and 6 bases at J, with 12 bases between. There are 15 residues in the CDR3. Here the CDR3 reads CASSEVKGRHEKLFF. DNA for the CDR3: TGTGCCAGCAGTGAAGTAAAGGGGCGCCATGAAAAACTGTTTTTT.

A single count supports this clone. The gene calls are TRBV27 and TRBJ1-6; weak D call: TRBD1 (5 bases). The germline gives CDR1 MNHEY, CDR2 SMNVEV (reference sequence). The length of the CDR3 is 14 residues. Trimming cost V 2 bases and J 5 bases, with 7 bases left between them. The CDR3 region has the DNA TGTGCCAGCAGTTTAAACAGGAATAATTCACCCCTCCACTTT. This sequence encodes CASSLNRNNSPLHF.

The V and J genes are TRBV3-1 (or the pseudogene TRBV3-2) and TRBJ1-1; 12 nucleotides line up with TRBD1. The CDR3 extends over 17 amino acids. The V gene end was trimmed by 0 bases and the J gene end by 5 bases; junction bases not matched to a gene: 7. CDR1 is LGHDT and CDR2 is YNNKEL in the germline V gene (reference sequence). CDR3 sequence: CASSQDRGTGGRTEAFF. CDR3 sequence (DNA): TGTGCCAGCAGCCAAGATCGAGGGACAGGGGGCAGGACTGAAGCTTTCTTT.